This entry lists 20 T cell receptor beta chains sequenced from one sample in a study of long-term antiretroviral therapy in people with HIV. The libraries were made with immunoSEQ v3.0 at survey level. The protocol was immunoSEQ multiplex PCR, while the TCRdb copy is restricted to in-frame clones and leaves out a portion. The sample has some 11,000 clones; approximately 79% are singletons. Source: unsorted PBMCs, taken approximately 7 years after starting antiretroviral therapy. All receptors come from a man aged 45-65 years with HIV.

V gene TRBV5-1 combines with J gene TRBJ1-2; a possible D gene is TRBD1 (6 bases). The CDR3 length is 14 residues. Germline V gene sequence: CDR1 SGHRS, CDR2 YFSETQ. With 2 bases removed from V and 6 bases from J, the gap between germline ends came to 14 bases. The CDR3 sequence: CASSFPRAGDGYTF. In nucleotides, the CDR3 is TGCGCCAGCAGCTTCCCCCGGGCAGGGGATGGCTACACCTTC.

This rearrangement joins TRBV7-8 to TRBJ2-1; the D call may be TRBD1 or TRBD2 (6 bases each). The germline V and J ends were trimmed by 5 bases and 6 bases, with 23 bases remaining between them. The CDR3 is 17 amino acids. Germline CDR1 is SGHVS and CDR2 is FQNEAQ. CDR3 loop: CASSQGTSQGSSNEQFF. In DNA form, the CDR3 reads TGTGCCAGCAGCCAGGGGACTTCACAAGGCAGTTCCAATGAGCAGTTCTTC.

The V gene is TRBV7-9, the J gene TRBJ1-2, with a weak D call TRBD1 (6 bases). Germline V CDR1 and CDR2: SEHNR, FQNEAQ (reference sequence). This CDR3 comprises 14 residues. Deletions cut 3 bases from V and 5 bases from J, with 13 bases between. The CDR3 sequence: CASSLGQGLYGYTF. The DNA for the CDR3 is TGTGCCAGCAGCTTGGGGCAGGGGCTGTATGGCTACACCTTC.

The chain couples TRBV11-3 to TRBJ2-7; 7 bases map to TRBD1. With V trimmed by 8 bases and J by 1 base, 14 bases remained unmatched. The CDR3 is 16 residues long. Germline assignment: CDR1 SGHNT and CDR2 YENEEA. The CDR3, as DNA: TGTGCCAGCGCAGAAGGGTCGGACAGGCCTTCCTACGAGCAGTACTTC. Translated: CASAEGSDRPSYEQYF.

The chain is built from TRBV5-6 and TRBJ1-2, with D maybe TRBD1 (5 bases). Deletions cut 1 base from V and 1 base from J, with 11 bases between. Germline lookup yields CDR1 SGHDT and CDR2 YYEEEE. This CDR3 is 15 amino acids long. DNA of the CDR3: TGTGCCAGCAGCTTGTCAGGCGACAGTAACTATGGCTACACCTTC. It translates to CASSLSGDSNYGYTF.

Only one count was recorded for this clone. CDR3 protein: CASSWGQGALADTQYF. The CDR3 bases are TGTGCCAGCAGCTGGGGACAGGGGGCGCTGGCAGATACGCAGTATTTT. The rearrangement joins TRBV7-1 to TRBJ2-3, with 12 bases that match TRBD1. TRBV7-1 falls under the ORF class, with uncertain function. This CDR3 comprises 16 residues. V shed 4 bases and J 4 bases; nucleotides not matched to a gene: 6.

The chain has TRBV7-9 and TRBJ2-6, with D uncertain. V dropped 4 bases and J dropped 3 bases, with 10 bases sitting between them. Per the germline V gene, CDR1 is SEHNR and CDR2 is FQNEAQ (reference sequence). This CDR3 contains 15 residues. The CDR3 DNA is TGTGCCAGCAGCTGGGCCTCCTATGGGGCCAACGTCCTGACTTTC. Its translation: CASSWASYGANVLTF. The whole variable domain, filled in from reference TRBV7-9 and TRBJ2-6, reads DTGVSQNPRHKITKRGQNVTFRCDPISEHNRLYWYRQTLGQGPEFLTYFQNEAQLEKSRLLSDRFSAERPKGSFSTLEIQRTEQGDSAMYLCASSWASYGANVLTFGAGSRLTVL.

The chain employs TRBV7-8 and TRBJ2-2; TRBD1 matches 7 bases. J lost 2 bases, V lost 5 bases, and 5 bases had no gene match. The CDR3 loop spans 15 amino acids. Germline CDR1 is SGHVS and CDR2 is FQNEAQ. The CDR3 region has the DNA TGTGCCAGCAGCCCATGGGACAGTAACACCGGGGAGCTGTTTTTT. It codes for CASSPWDSNTGELFF. Full variable domain (outside the CDR3, taken from reference TRBV7-8 and TRBJ2-2): GAGVSQSPRYKVAKRGQDVALRCDPISGHVSLFWYQQALGQGPEFLTYFQNEAQLDKSGLPSDRFFAERPEGSVSTLKIQRTQQEDSAVYLCASSPWDSNTGELFFGEGSRLTVL.

The chain has TRBV5-6 and TRBJ2-7, with a weak D call TRBD2 (6 bases). Trimming stripped 0 bases from V and 0 bases from J, with 13 bases between. Germline V gene data show CDR1 as SGHDT and CDR2 as YYEEEE. CDR3 length equals 16 residues. The CDR3 loop reads CASSLAPGGDSYEQYF. The CDR3 DNA sequence: TGTGCCAGCAGCTTGGCGCCAGGAGGGGACTCCTACGAGCAGTACTTC. The full variable domain, completed using reference TRBV5-6 and TRBJ2-7, is DAGVTQSPTHLIKTRGQQVTLRCSPKSGHDTVSWYQQALGQGPQFIFQYYEEEERQRGNFPDRFSGHQFPNYSSELNVNALLLGDSALYLCASSLAPGGDSYEQYFGPGTRLTVT.

This chain joins TRBV28 and TRBJ1-5; TRBD1 might be the D (5 bases). Germline CDR1 is MDHEN and CDR2 is SYDVKM. V was pared by 2 bases and J by 5 bases, with 16 bases between. This CDR3 spans 16 amino acids. CDR3 DNA sequence: TGTGCCAGCAGTTTAATAACAGGCAGGGCGGATCAGCCCCAGCATTTT. Amino acids: CASSLITGRADQPQHF.

The rearrangement uses TRBV4-1 and TRBJ2-7; D is possibly TRBD2 (5 bases). CDR1 is MGHRA and CDR2 is YSYEKL in the germline V gene. This CDR3 has 15 amino acids. V was pared by 3 bases and J by 6 bases, with 18 bases between. CDR3 region: CASSHAGLEGSEQYF. Written as DNA, the CDR3 is TGCGCCAGCAGCCACGCGGGCCTCGAGGGCTCCGAGCAGTACTTC.

This clone showed up just a few times. V gene TRBV10-3 combines with J gene TRBJ1-2; D is perhaps TRBD1 (5 bases). Per germline, CDR1 ENHRY and CDR2 SYGVKD. The V and J ends lost 10 bases and 7 bases respectively, with 13 bases between them. This CDR3 has 11 residues. This CDR3 reads CATEGNTGYTF. The DNA of the CDR3 is TGTGCCACCGAGGGGAATACTGGCTACACCTTC.

The V and J genes are TRBV27 and TRBJ1-1; D is unclear. The V gene lost 4 bases and the J gene lost 7 bases, with 10 bases spanning the gap. This CDR3 is built from 12 residues. The V gene's germline CDR1 is MNHEY and CDR2 SMNVEV (reference sequence). In DNA form, the CDR3 reads TGTGCCAGCAGTTCCCAAAGCGGTGAAGCTTTCTTT. Protein product: CASSSQSGEAFF.

The rearrangement uses TRBV10-1 and TRBJ2-3; 11 positions match TRBD2. This CDR3 comprises 15 residues. Trimming at V came to 3 bases and at J to 1 base, leaving 0 bases not matched to a gene. In germline, CDR1 is WNHNN, CDR2 SYGVQD (reference sequence). DNA of the CDR3: TGCGCCAGCAGTGAACTAGCGGGGGGCACAGATACGCAGTATTTT. It encodes CASSELAGGTDTQYF.

This clone appeared once. V usage is TRBV19 and J usage is TRBJ1-3; 8 positions match TRBD1. Germline values: CDR1 LNHDA, CDR2 SQIVND (reference sequence). Trimming cost V 3 bases and J 4 bases; bases outside gene matches: 8. The CDR3 extends over 16 amino acids. CDR3 in DNA: TGTGCCAGTAGTATCCTGGACAGGGCCTTCGGAAACACCATATATTTT. This sequence encodes CASSILDRAFGNTIYF.

This clone was seen only a few times. V gene TRBV29-1 combines with J gene TRBJ1-3, with no clear D. Trimming removed 5 bases from V and 0 bases from J, with 11 bases in between. Germline CDR1 reads SQVTM; CDR2 reads ANQGSEA. There are 14 residues in the CDR3. As DNA, the CDR3 is TGCAGCGTTCTACTTCAGTACTCTGGAAACACCATATATTTT. Its translation: CSVLLQYSGNTIYF.

V usage is TRBV27 and J usage is TRBJ1-5; TRBD1 matches at 8 bases. CDR1 MNHEY and CDR2 SMNVEV come from the germline V gene (reference sequence). This CDR3 spans 15 amino acids. The V and J ends lost 6 bases and 5 bases, in that order; junction bases with no gene match: 9. The CDR3 DNA follows: TGTGCCAGCAGCCGTGACAGGGGTGGTGATCAGCCCCAGCATTTT. Translated: CASSRDRGGDQPQHF.

The J gene is TRBJ2-7, the V gene TRBV4-1, with 10 bases aligning to TRBD2. The CDR3 spans 17 residues. Germline trimming cut 2 bases from V and 4 bases from J; bases unmatched to any gene: 11. Germline lookup yields CDR1 MGHRA and CDR2 YSYEKL. The CDR3 DNA reads as TGCGCCAGCAGCCAAAGTTTTAGCGGGGGGATTGGGTACGAGCAGTACTTC. Protein sequence: CASSQSFSGGIGYEQYF.

The chain couples TRBV27 to TRBJ1-4; 11 bases agree with TRBD1. Germline loops: CDR1 MNHEY, CDR2 SMNVEV (reference sequence). V lost 5 bases and J lost 5; bases outside the gene matches: 1. The CDR3 has 14 residues. CDR3 nucleotide sequence: TGTGCCAGCAGTAGGGACAGGGGGAATGAAAAACTGTTTTTT. It codes for CASSRDRGNEKLFF. Variable domain in full (rest from reference TRBV27 and TRBJ1-4): EAQVTQNPRYLITVTGKKLTVTCSQNMNHEYMSWYRQDPGLGLRQIYYSMNVEVTDKGDVPEGYKVSRKEKRNFPLILESPSPNQTSLYFCASSRDRGNEKLFFGSGTQLSVL.

This clone came up a few times. This chain links TRBV7-8 with TRBJ1-6, with D perhaps TRBD1 (5 bases). CDR3 size: 14 residues. Trimming stripped 0 bases from V and 8 bases from J, with 8 bases between. Germline loops: CDR1 SGHVS, CDR2 FQNEAQ. CDR3 in amino acids: CASSLALGDSPLHF. The CDR3 region has the DNA TGTGCCAGCAGCTTAGCCCTAGGGGATTCACCCCTCCACTTT.